These 30 T cell receptor beta chains were sequenced from one sample in a study of early T cells in non-severe SARS-CoV-2 infection. Via MiXCR, TCRdb re-called the 5' RACE reads, giving one row per CDR3 protein. The data show tens of thousands of distinct CDR3 sequences, with over 4% seen just once and 4.5% to 6% held by the top ten. Sequencing used whole blood. The origin of the receptors is an adult who was a healthcare worker with PCR-confirmed SARS-CoV-2 infection or an uninfected control (not recorded which).

There are a few counts of this clonotype. This chain uses TRBV18 with TRBJ2-2; weak D call: TRBD2 (6 bases). Germline-derived CDR1 and CDR2 are KGHSH and LQKENI. There are 14 residues in the CDR3. Trimming pared 2 bases from V and 5 bases from J, leaving 9 bases between. This CDR3 is CASSPNAGTGELFF. The CDR3 DNA follows: TGTGCCAGCTCACCAAACGCGGGAACCGGGGAGCTGTTTTTT.

This clonotype was counted ten times or more. The rearrangement uses TRBV29-1 and TRBJ2-3; 14 nucleotides agree with TRBD2. This CDR3 contains 16 residues. Germline loops: CDR1 SQVTM, CDR2 ANQGSEA. Trimming cost V 6 bases and J 3 bases; bases outside gene matches: 8. In DNA, the CDR3 is TGCAGCGTCTTCGGGACTAGCGGGAGAGGTACAGATACGCAGTATTTT. Protein: CSVFGTSGRGTDTQYF.

The sample holds many counts of this clonotype. The V gene is TRBV6-1, the J gene TRBJ2-5, with D tentatively TRBD1 (6 bases). Trimming removed 6 bases from V and 4 bases from J, with 6 bases in between. This CDR3 contains 11 residues. CDR1 and CDR2 from the germline V gene are MNHNS and SASEGT. The CDR3 sequence is CASRTGETQYF. DNA of the CDR3: TGTGCCAGCAGGACAGGAGAGACCCAGTACTTC.

In DNA, the CDR3 is TGTGCCAGCAGAGAATCGGGGGATAGCAATCAGCCCCAGCATTTT. It yields the protein CASRESGDSNQPQHF. The V gene is TRBV6-1, the J gene TRBJ1-5; maybe TRBD1 (5 bases). The CDR3 spans 15 residues. Between the trimmed V and J ends, which lost 6 bases and 0 bases, there was a span of 12 bases. Germline CDR1 and CDR2: MNHNS and SASEGT.

This clonotype was observed at least ten times. The V and J genes are TRBV5-1 and TRBJ1-1; D call uncertain. The CDR3 is 15 amino acids. Trimming took off 0 bases at V and 0 bases at J, with 9 bases between the two ends. CDR1 is SGHRS and CDR2 is YFSETQ in the germline V gene. The CDR3 nucleotides read TGCGCCAGCAGCTTGGATCAGATCATGAACACTGAAGCTTTCTTT. It yields the protein CASSLDQIMNTEAFF. Full variable domain (remainder filled in from reference TRBV5-1 and TRBJ1-1): KAGVTQTPRYLIKTRGQQVTLSCSPISGHRSVSWYQQTPGQGLQFLFEYFSETQRNKGNFPGRFSGRQFSNSRSEMNVSTLELGDSALYLCASSLDQIMNTEAFFGQGTRLTVV.

Many counts were recorded for this clonotype. This chain uses TRBV6-5 with TRBJ1-6; 10 bases are a match to TRBD1. Germline lookup yields CDR1 MNHEY and CDR2 SVGAGI. The CDR3 totals 15 residues. With 7 bases clipped from V and 9 bases from J, the junction kept 9 bases outside the gene matches. For the CDR3, the DNA is TGTGCCAGCACCCGGACAGGGGGGTTAGGTTCACCCCTCCACTTT. This sequence encodes CASTRTGGLGSPLHF.

The V and J genes are TRBV7-2 and TRBJ1-1; D is unclear. CDR1 and CDR2 (germline): SGHTA, FQGNSA. There are 14 residues in the CDR3. Trimming shortened V by 2 bases and J by 0 bases, and 7 bases separated the two germline ends. The CDR3 DNA is TGTGCCAGCAGCTTATATCCTGTGAACACTGAAGCTTTCTTT. Translating it yields CASSLYPVNTEAFF.

This clonotype was seen a handful of times. The rearrangement links TRBV7-9 to TRBJ2-3; TRBD1 might be the D (6 bases). The CDR3 extends over 15 amino acids. V was pared by 2 bases and J by 2 bases, with 11 bases between. Germline V CDR1 and CDR2: SEHNR, FQNEAQ (reference sequence). CDR3 sequence (DNA): TGTGCCAGCAGCTTACAGGACAGACTCACAGATACGCAGTATTTT. Its protein is CASSLQDRLTDTQYF.

This clonotype appeared many times. The chain carries TRBV5-1 and TRBJ2-1; D unresolved. The CDR3 sequence is 12 residues long. Trimming cost V 0 bases and J 7 bases, with 5 bases left between them. Looked up from germline, CDR1 is SGHRS and CDR2 is YFSETQ. The CDR3, as DNA: TGCGCCAGCAGCTTGGTCCGGAATGAGCAGTTCTTC. Translated: CASSLVRNEQFF.

The gene calls are TRBV5-6 and TRBJ1-2; D is unresolved. The V gene lost 1 base and the J gene lost 7 bases, with 14 bases spanning the gap. The CDR3 runs to 14 residues. Germline V gene data show CDR1 as SGHDT and CDR2 as YYEEEE. CDR3 residues: CASSLIGNFGGYTF. The CDR3 DNA reads TGTGCCAGCAGCTTGATCGGGAATTTTGGTGGCTACACCTTC.

This clonotype has a count of ten or more. This rearrangement joins TRBV10-3 to TRBJ1-6; D perhaps matches TRBD1 (6 bases). V was cut by 3 bases and J by 4 bases, with 7 bases left in between. The CDR3 runs to 14 residues. Germline-derived CDR1 and CDR2 are ENHRY and SYGVKD. CDR3 in DNA: TGTGCCATCAGTGAACAGGGATATAATTCACCCCTCCACTTT. It codes for CAISEQGYNSPLHF.

V gene TRBV5-1 combines with J gene TRBJ2-6; D gene unclear. Germline values: CDR1 SGHRS, CDR2 YFSETQ. V lost 0 bases, J lost 0 bases, and 7 bases lay in between. The CDR3 totals 16 residues. DNA of the CDR3: TGCGCCAGCAGCTTGGAGATGATCTCTGGGGCCAACGTCCTGACTTTC. This sequence encodes CASSLEMISGANVLTF.

With regard to this clonotype: A much larger clone is a single base away; this may be a read error. CDR3 sequence reads: CSARGLTSGVAGELIF. In nucleotides, the CDR3 is TGCAGTGCTAGAGGCCTAACTAGCGGGGTGGCCGGGGAGCTGATTTTT. This chain links TRBV20-1 with TRBJ2-2; 10 bases are shared with TRBD2. In germline, CDR1 is DFQATT, CDR2 SNEGSKA (reference sequence). The CDR3 runs 16 residues.

This clonotype was counted many times. This chain joins TRBV4-3 and TRBJ1-4; D is undetermined. Trimming shortened V by 1 base and J by 2 bases, and 11 bases separated the two germline ends. The CDR3 length is 16 residues. Per germline, CDR1 LGHNA and CDR2 YSLEER. Here the CDR3 reads CASSQGYGVTNEKLFF. Here the CDR3 DNA reads TGCGCCAGCAGCCAAGGGTACGGAGTGACTAATGAAAAACTGTTTTTT.

This clonotype was seen repeatedly, ten times or more. The CDR3 nucleotides read TGCAGTGCTCGCTTGGGTTTTACGAGAGAGACCCAGTACTTC. It specifies CSARLGFTRETQYF. The V gene is TRBV20-1, the J gene TRBJ2-5; D gene uncertain. V lost 5 bases, J lost 4 bases, and 17 bases lay in between. CDR3 size: 14 residues. Germline V gene sequence: CDR1 DFQATT, CDR2 SNEGSKA (reference sequence).

This clonotype was recorded at least ten times. This chain links TRBV4-3 with TRBJ1-2, with unresolved D. V lost 4 bases, J lost 7 bases, and 13 bases lay in between. Germline CDR1 LGHNA, CDR2 YSLEER. The CDR3 covers 13 residues. The CDR3, as DNA: TGCGCCAGCAGCCCCCGTAACGGGTTTGGCTACACCTTC. Its protein is CASSPRNGFGYTF.

This clonotype was detected ten times or more. V usage is TRBV5-4 and J usage is TRBJ2-5; D gene unclear. Germline V lookup: CDR1 SGHNT, CDR2 YYREEE (reference sequence). The V and J ends lost 2 bases and 1 base respectively, with 6 bases between them. The length of the CDR3 is 13 residues. The CDR3 loop is CASSLQTQETQYF. The CDR3 nucleotides are TGTGCCAGCAGCTTACAAACCCAAGAGACCCAGTACTTC.

This clonotype appeared many times. The rearrangement links TRBV6-6 to TRBJ2-2; D may correspond to TRBD1 or TRBD2 (6 bases each). V lost 4 bases, J lost 7 bases, and 10 bases lay in between. The CDR3 runs to 13 residues. Germline lookup yields CDR1 MNHNY and CDR2 SVGAGI (reference sequence). The CDR3 coding sequence is TGTGCCAGCAGTTTCGGGGGCGGCGGGGAGCTGTTTTTT. Its translation is CASSFGGGGELFF.

This chain's CDR3 is CASSFQSRARELFF. The CDR3 coding sequence is TGTGCCAGCAGTTTCCAGAGCCGGGCCAGGGAGCTGTTTTTT. The chain joins TRBV6-1 to TRBJ2-2; the D is unclear. The CDR3 length is 14 residues. Looked up from germline, CDR1 is MNHNS and CDR2 is SASEGT. Trimming took 5 bases from V and 9 from J, leaving 16 bases between them.

This clonotype was found a few times. The chain is built from TRBV3-1 and TRBJ2-7, with D possibly matching TRBD2 (6 bases). The CDR3 extends over 14 amino acids. V lost 4 bases, J lost 6 bases, and 16 bases lay in between. Germline CDR1 and CDR2: LGHDT and YNNKEL (reference sequence). The CDR3 sequence is CASSLGGSGSEQYF. CDR3 coding DNA: TGTGCCAGCAGCCTCGGAGGGTCAGGGTCCGAGCAGTACTTC.

This clonotype was observed a few times. V and J are TRBV4-1 and TRBJ1-5; unclear D gene. This CDR3 has 14 residues. Germline CDR1 MGHRA, CDR2 YSYEKL. The V end was cut by 2 bases, the J end by 6 bases, with 11 bases between. CDR3: CASSQSLGLQPQHF. CDR3 nucleotides: TGCGCCAGCAGCCAATCCCTCGGGCTTCAGCCCCAGCATTTT.

Many counts were recorded for this clonotype. This rearrangement joins TRBV18 to TRBJ1-2, with TRBD1 as a possible D gene (6 bases). From germline, CDR1 is KGHSH and CDR2 LQKENI. The CDR3 runs to 17 residues. V lost 0 bases and J 7 bases, leaving 21 bases between the germline ends. The CDR3 DNA reads TGTGCCAGCTCACCACCGTATAGCCGGGACAAGGGAGGTGGCTACACCTTC. Amino acids: CASSPPYSRDKGGGYTF.

The chain links TRBV5-6 to TRBJ1-3, with D unclear. The CDR3 runs to 16 residues. The V gene lost 0 bases and the J gene lost 0 bases, with 10 bases spanning the gap. Per germline, CDR1 SGHDT and CDR2 YYEEEE. CDR3: CASSLAGSLSGNTIYF. The CDR3 DNA reads TGTGCCAGCAGCTTGGCGGGCTCCCTCTCTGGAAACACCATATATTTT.

This clonotype was seen more than once but under ten times. V gene TRBV11-2 combines with J gene TRBJ1-1; D uncertain. CDR1 and CDR2 from the germline V gene are SGHAT and FQNNGV. This CDR3 contains 13 residues. The V end was cut by 0 bases, the J end by 11 bases, with 13 bases between. CDR3 bases: TGTGCCAGCAGCTTAGATCTGGACGGAAACGCTTTCTTT. It yields the protein CASSLDLDGNAFF. Together with reference TRBV11-2 and TRBJ1-1, the CDR3 gives the full variable domain: EAGVAQSPRYKIIEKRQSVAFWCNPISGHATLYWYQQILGQGPKLLIQFQNNGVVDDSQLPKDRFSAERLKGVDSTLKIQPAKLEDSAVYLCASSLDLDGNAFFGQGTRLTVV.

Regarding this clonotype: A single base separates this from a much larger clone, so it may be a read error. The V and J genes are TRBV11-2 and TRBJ2-7; TRBD1 agrees at 7 bases. The CDR3 has 14 residues. The germline V gene has CDR1 SGHAT and CDR2 FQNNGV. Unmatched junction bases numbered 6, after V lost 4 bases and J lost 3 bases. CDR3 nucleotides: TGTGCCAGCAGCTCCAGACAGGGAAACTACGAGCAGTACTTC. This gives the protein CASSSRQGNYEQYF.

As regards this clonotype: A read error is possible here, since a much larger clone lies one base away. This chain uses TRBV18 with TRBJ2-1; 11 bases match TRBD2. The germline gives CDR1 KGHSH, CDR2 LQKENI. The junction had 11 bases not matched to a gene; V was cut back by 3 bases and J by 10 bases. CDR3 length: 16 residues. The CDR3 reads CASSPPRLAGTGEQFF. The CDR3 DNA sequence: TGTGCCAGCTCACCCCCGAGACTAGCGGGAACAGGCGAGCAGTTCTTC.

This clonotype was observed many times. The rearrangement uses TRBV10-3 and TRBJ1-2, with no clear D. This CDR3 comprises 11 residues. With 10 bases removed from V and 5 bases from J, the gap between germline ends came to 11 bases. Per germline, CDR1 ENHRY and CDR2 SYGVKD. The CDR3, as DNA: TGTGCCACAGCTAGTGGGTATGGCTACACCTTC. It yields the protein CATASGYGYTF.

The rearrangement uses TRBV7-9 and TRBJ2-7; D is ambiguous. The CDR3 extends over 13 amino acids. Germline lookup yields CDR1 SEHNR and CDR2 FQNEAQ (reference sequence). Deletions cut 4 bases from V and 6 bases from J, with 13 bases between. The CDR3 coding sequence is TGTGCCAGCAGCTCCCTAACTTGGGGCGAGCAGTACTTC. Its translation is CASSSLTWGEQYF. Using reference TRBV7-9 and TRBJ2-7 for the parts outside the CDR3, the full variable domain is DTGVSQNPRHKITKRGQNVTFRCDPISEHNRLYWYRQTLGQGPEFLTYFQNEAQLEKSRLLSDRFSAERPKGSFSTLEIQRTEQGDSAMYLCASSSLTWGEQYFGPGTRLTVT.

The chain uses TRBV24-1 and TRBJ2-3; tentative D call: TRBD2 (6 bases). The CDR3 has 13 residues. The V gene lost 5 bases and the J gene lost 5 bases, with 10 bases spanning the gap. Germline CDR1 is KGHDR and CDR2 is SFDVKD. The CDR3 nucleotides are TGTGCCACCAGTGGGCGGGGCGGAGATACGCAGTATTTT. Translated, it gives CATSGRGGDTQYF.

This clonotype occurred a few times. This chain links TRBV10-3 with TRBJ2-3, with 7 positions matching TRBD1. The germline CDR1 and CDR2 sequences are ENHRY and SYGVKD. The CDR3 consists of 13 residues. The J segment lost 5 bases and the V segment lost 4 bases, leaving 3 bases of the junction unmatched. CDR3 bases: TGTGCCATCAGTGTCACAGGGGAAGATACGCAGTATTTT. Its protein is CAISVTGEDTQYF.